The TCR beta chain described here comes from a study of T-cell reconstitution after alpha-beta-depleted transplantation in children. The V end was cut by 6 bases, the J end by 2 bases, with 13 bases between. The CDR3 consists of 14 residues. The TCRbeta library was prepared with unique molecular identifiers. TCRdb independently ran MiXCR on the PCR reads; one entry per CDR3 protein. The sample records over 400,000 distinct CDR3 sequences, around 13% being singletons. The chain recombines TRBV12-3 or TRBV12-4 with TRBJ2-5; TRBD1 or TRBD2 may be the D gene (5 bases each). The sequenced sample was PBMCs from the stem cell graft donor, obtained from the stem cell graft. This TCR was sampled from a human donor who donated a stem cell graft to a child with combined immunodeficiency. The CDR3 protein is CASSPVGVQETQYF. In DNA form, the CDR3 reads TGTGCCAGCAGCCCGGTGGGGGTTCAAGAGACCCAGTACTTC.